This TCR beta chain was documented in a study of T cells in Graves' hyperthyroidism and ophthalmopathy. The CDR3 runs 17 residues. Germline CDR1 is SGHKS and CDR2 is YYEKEE (reference sequence). The V segment lost 0 bases and the J segment 2 bases; nucleotides outside the gene matches: 3. No ophthalmopathy progression within 18 months constituted stable Graves' hyperthyroidism. Investigators excluded patients with uncontrolled infection, other autoimmune disease, pregnancy or lactation. What was amplified from RNA transcripts were TCR beta CDR3 regions. The HTBI primer set served for first-round RT-PCR of the TCR CDR3. TCRdb processed the multiplex PCR reads anew with MiXCR; each CDR3 protein has one entry. The sample records about 210,000 distinct CDR3 sequences, roughly 15% being singletons. This clonotype was detected many times.

The TCR originated in a man aged 50 to 60 with Graves' hyperthyroidism. The gene calls are TRBV5-5 and TRBJ2-1; the match to TRBD1 covers 12 bases. Material: blood. The CDR3 here is CASSLAGTGGTYNEQFF. The CDR3 nucleotides read TGTGCCAGCAGCTTGGCCGGGACAGGGGGCACCTACAATGAGCAGTTCTTC.